The 23 T cell receptor beta chains in this list originate from one sample, sequenced in a study of blood T cell repertoires in COVID-19 (dated by TCRdb to about 2020). Library construction relied on the immunoSEQ multiplex PCR assay. TCRdb took over this immuneACCESS table, retaining in-frame rearrangements with V and J assigned. Such tables are incomplete; in checked studies, under half of the missing clones stem from an unresolved V gene, and the remainder is unexplained. The sample contains fewer than 85,000 clones, around 90% of them found a single time. Less than 6.5% of the sample is held by the ten biggest clonotypes. Input material: peripheral blood. These receptors came from a man aged 60 to 69 with acute or convalescent COVID-19.

The V gene is TRBV19, the J gene TRBJ1-6; D may be TRBD1 (5 bases). The CDR3 has 16 residues. With 1 base removed from V and 13 bases from J, the gap between germline ends came to 20 bases. Germline values: CDR1 LNHDA, CDR2 SQIVND (reference sequence). As DNA, the CDR3 is TGTGCCAGTAGTATAGCTTTACAGGACGGTATCTTCCCCCTCCACTTT. Amino acid sequence: CASSIALQDGIFPLHF.

The rearrangement uses TRBV27 and TRBJ1-1; 8 positions match TRBD1. The germline CDR1 and CDR2 sequences are MNHEY and SMNVEV (reference sequence). CDR3 length equals 13 residues. V was clipped by 9 bases and J by 4 bases; unmatched bases: 7. The chain's CDR3 is CASYRGGSTEAFF. CDR3 sequence (DNA): TGTGCCAGTTACAGGGGGGGATCCACTGAAGCTTTCTTT.

A few counts support this clone. The rearrangement joins TRBV10-3 to TRBJ1-1; 9 bases are a match to TRBD1. This CDR3 has 14 amino acids. V lost 8 bases and J lost 1; bases outside the gene matches: 5. The germline V gene has CDR1 ENHRY and CDR2 SYGVKD. For the CDR3, the DNA is TGTGCCATCGGAAAGGACAGGGGGAACACTGAAGCTTTCTTT. This translates into CAIGKDRGNTEAFF.

This chain links TRBV27 with TRBJ1-5; tentative D call: TRBD1 (5 bases). With 4 bases removed from V and 0 bases from J, the gap between germline ends came to 16 bases. This CDR3 spans 17 amino acids. The germline gives CDR1 MNHEY, CDR2 SMNVEV (reference sequence). DNA for the CDR3: TGTGCCAGCAGTTCTCTGACCCAGGGATATAGCAATCAGCCCCAGCATTTT. It yields the protein CASSSLTQGYSNQPQHF.

This chain connects TRBV6-5 to TRBJ1-6, with a weak D call TRBD1 (5 bases). Trimming left V 7 bases short and J 8 bases short, with 15 bases between. Germline V lookup: CDR1 MNHEY, CDR2 SVGAGI. The CDR3 contains 14 residues. The CDR3 is CASTPGGGDSPLHF. The CDR3 DNA sequence: TGTGCCAGCACCCCCGGGGGTGGGGATTCACCCCTCCACTTT.

This clone showed up just a few times. V usage is TRBV27 and J usage is TRBJ2-5; a possible D gene is TRBD2 (5 bases). Germline CDR1 is MNHEY and CDR2 is SMNVEV (reference sequence). The CDR3 loop spans 12 amino acids. Trimming shortened V by 9 bases and J by 5 bases, and 13 bases separated the two germline ends. The CDR3 loop reads CARERGWETQYF. CDR3 DNA sequence: TGTGCCAGGGAACGAGGGTGGGAGACCCAGTACTTC.

The chain has TRBV3-1 (or the pseudogene TRBV3-2) and TRBJ2-1; D gene uncertain. The CDR3 loop spans 14 amino acids. Trimming removed 6 bases at V and 8 bases at J, with 17 bases between. From germline, CDR1 is LGHDT and CDR2 YNNKEL (reference sequence). CDR3 DNA sequence: TGTGCCAGCAGTATTAACGCCGCACGGGATGAGCAGTTCTTC. Protein: CASSINAARDEQFF.

The chain employs TRBV28 and TRBJ1-2; D gene ambiguous. The CDR3 loop spans 12 amino acids. Trimming cost V 3 bases and J 8 bases, with 10 bases left between them. Germline V CDR1 and CDR2: MDHEN, SYDVKM. The CDR3 loop is CASSFRGNGYTF. Here the CDR3 DNA reads TGTGCCAGCAGTTTCCGAGGGAACGGCTACACCTTC.

The chain combines TRBV18 with TRBJ1-3, with a weak D call TRBD1 (5 bases). Germline CDR1 KGHSH, CDR2 LQKENI. This CDR3 region has 16 residues. The V end was cut by 1 base, the J end by 0 bases, with 10 bases between. The CDR3 bases are TGTGCCAGCTCACCACGAGGAGGGGACTCTGGAAACACCATATATTTT. Amino acid sequence: CASSPRGGDSGNTIYF. Variable domain in full (rest from reference TRBV18 and TRBJ1-3): NAGVMQNPRHLVRRRGQEARLRCSPMKGHSHVYWYRQLPEEGLKFMVYLQKENIIDESGMPKERFSAEFPKEGPSILRIQQVVRGDSAAYFCASSPRGGDSGNTIYFGEGSWLTVV.

The rearrangement links TRBV9 to TRBJ1-1, with D unresolved. CDR1 is SGDLS, CDR2 YYNGEE, per germline. CDR3 size: 13 residues. V gave up 2 bases and J gave up 1 base, with 6 bases separating them. CDR3 coding DNA: TGTGCCAGCAGCGTGGAGCCGAACACTGAAGCTTTCTTT. Protein sequence: CASSVEPNTEAFF.

This chain joins TRBV6-5 and TRBJ1-5; D is unclear. CDR1 MNHEY and CDR2 SVGAGI come from the germline V gene. V lost 4 bases, J lost 0 bases, and 7 bases lay in between. CDR3 length equals 14 residues. CDR3 region: CASSSQYSNQPQHF. In DNA, the CDR3 is TGTGCCAGCAGTTCTCAGTATAGCAATCAGCCCCAGCATTTT.

The chain employs TRBV3-1 (or the pseudogene TRBV3-2) and TRBJ2-5; a weak D match, TRBD2 (6 bases). The CDR3 has 13 amino acids. V lost 2 bases to trimming and J lost 3 bases, with 7 bases between them. Germline loops: CDR1 LGHDT, CDR2 YNNKEL (reference sequence). The CDR3 coding sequence is TGTGCCAGCAGCCAACTAGCGAAAGAGACCCAGTACTTC. Translating it yields CASSQLAKETQYF.

The rearrangement links TRBV6-2 or TRBV6-3 to TRBJ1-2, with a tentative D call TRBD1 (6 bases). Germline V gene lookup returns CDR1 MNHEY and CDR2 SVGEGT. Trimming cost V 2 bases and J 0 bases, with 10 bases left between them. The CDR3 totals 15 residues. This CDR3 reads CASSYPRDTNYGYTF. The CDR3 DNA follows: TGTGCCAGCAGTTACCCAAGGGACACTAACTATGGCTACACCTTC.

The chain employs TRBV15 and TRBJ1-5; D is undetermined. This CDR3 is 14 amino acids long. Germline V gene sequence: CDR1 LNHNV, CDR2 YYDKDF (reference sequence). V was shortened by 0 bases and J by 4 bases, with 7 bases between the two germline ends. The CDR3 loop reads CATSRDRVNQPQHF. DNA of the CDR3: TGTGCCACCAGCAGAGATCGCGTGAATCAGCCCCAGCATTTT. The full variable domain, its missing parts supplied by reference TRBV15 and TRBJ1-5, is DAMVIQNPRYQVTQFGKPVTLSCSQTLNHNVMYWYQQKSSQAPKLLFHYYDKDFNNEADTPDNFQSRRPNTSFCFLDIRSPGLGDTAMYLCATSRDRVNQPQHFGDGTRLSIL.

This CDR3 is CSVEEWGQVVEAFF. The CDR3 DNA reads TGCAGCGTTGAAGAATGGGGACAGGTTGTAGAAGCTTTCTTT. The V and J genes are TRBV29-1 and TRBJ1-1, with TRBD1 matching over 8 bases. The V gene end was trimmed by 0 bases and the J gene end by 8 bases; junction bases not matched to a gene: 8. The CDR3 totals 14 residues. Germline CDR1 reads SQVTM; CDR2 reads ANQGSEA.

The V call is TRBV4-3, the J call TRBJ1-1, with 7 bases that match TRBD1. This CDR3 is 16 amino acids long. With 0 bases clipped from V and 3 bases from J, the junction kept 7 bases outside the gene matches. From germline, CDR1 is LGHNA and CDR2 YSLEER. Here the CDR3 reads CASSQDLGGRDTEAFF. CDR3 bases: TGCGCCAGCAGCCAAGATTTAGGGGGCCGGGACACTGAAGCTTTCTTT.

The rearrangement uses TRBV14 and TRBJ1-1; D gene unclear. V was trimmed by 5 bases and J by 1 base, leaving 8 bases between them. Per the germline V gene, CDR1 is SGHDN and CDR2 is FVKESK. The CDR3 is 13 amino acids. The CDR3: CASSKSKNTEAFF. CDR3 nucleotide sequence: TGTGCCAGCAGCAAATCCAAGAACACTGAAGCTTTCTTT.

This sequence joins TRBV6-1 and TRBJ1-2, with D maybe TRBD1 (5 bases). CDR1 and CDR2 from the germline V gene are MNHNS and SASEGT. This CDR3 spans 12 amino acids. Trimming stripped 3 bases from V and 6 bases from J, with 8 bases between. The CDR3 DNA sequence: TGTGCCAGCAGTGATAGGGGAAATGGCTACACCTTC. Residues: CASSDRGNGYTF.

The chain carries TRBV7-8 and TRBJ1-1; D gene ambiguous. Germline V gene sequence: CDR1 SGHVS, CDR2 FQNEAQ. The CDR3 spans 15 residues. The germline V and J ends were trimmed by 0 bases and 0 bases, with 8 bases remaining between them. This CDR3 is CASSLATSLNTEAFF. The CDR3 DNA sequence: TGTGCCAGCAGCTTAGCCACATCCCTGAACACTGAAGCTTTCTTT.

The chain recombines TRBV15 with TRBJ1-4; TRBD1 is a possible D gene (6 bases). The CDR3 spans 15 residues. The germline V gene has CDR1 LNHNV and CDR2 YYDKDF (reference sequence). The ends were cut back, 5 bases at V and 5 bases at J, with 15 bases in the middle. This CDR3 reads CATSPGPGQNEKLFF. The DNA for the CDR3 is TGTGCCACCAGCCCCGGGCCGGGACAAAATGAAAAACTGTTTTTT.

In DNA, the CDR3 is TGTGCCAGCAGCCAATCCCCAGGGGACAGAAATCAGCCCCAGCATTTT. Its translation is CASSQSPGDRNQPQHF. The chain uses TRBV3-1 (or the pseudogene TRBV3-2) and TRBJ1-5; 7 positions agree with TRBD1. The CDR3 covers 16 residues. V lost 2 bases to trimming and J lost 4 bases; unmatched junction nucleotides: 8. Germline values: CDR1 LGHDT, CDR2 YNNKEL (reference sequence).

The CDR3 region is CASRPGGSGAYGYTF. CDR3 sequence (DNA): TGTGCCAGCAGGCCAGGGGGTTCAGGAGCCTATGGCTACACCTTC. This chain connects TRBV25-1 to TRBJ1-2; 7 bases fit TRBD1. Unmatched junction bases numbered 11, after V lost 6 bases and J lost 4 bases. The CDR3 covers 15 residues. CDR1 and CDR2 from the germline V gene are MGHDK and SYGVNS.

The chain uses TRBV25-1 and TRBJ2-2; TRBD1 agrees at 9 bases. In germline, CDR1 is MGHDK, CDR2 SYGVNS. The CDR3 totals 14 residues. V lost 11 bases to trimming and J lost 6 bases; unmatched junction nucleotides: 10. The CDR3 DNA reads TGTGCCTGTTCCGGGACAGGGAATCCCGGGGAGCTGTTTTTT. It specifies CACSGTGNPGELFF.